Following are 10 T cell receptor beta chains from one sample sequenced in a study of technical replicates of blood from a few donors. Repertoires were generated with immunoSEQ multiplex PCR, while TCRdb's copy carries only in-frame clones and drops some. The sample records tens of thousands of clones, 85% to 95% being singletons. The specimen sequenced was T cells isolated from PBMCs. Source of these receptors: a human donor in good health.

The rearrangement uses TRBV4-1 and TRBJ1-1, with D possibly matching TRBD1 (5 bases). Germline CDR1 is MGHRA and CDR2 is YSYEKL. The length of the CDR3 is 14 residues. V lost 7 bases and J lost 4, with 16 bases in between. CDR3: CASTMTTQGTEAFF. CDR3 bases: TGCGCCAGCACTATGACAACCCAGGGCACTGAAGCTTTCTTT.

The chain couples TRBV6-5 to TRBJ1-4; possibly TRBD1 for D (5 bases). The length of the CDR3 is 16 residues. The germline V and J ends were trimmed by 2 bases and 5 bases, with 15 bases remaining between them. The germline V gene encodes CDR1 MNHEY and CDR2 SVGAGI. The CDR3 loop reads CASSYRTGQLNEKLFF. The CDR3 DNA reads TGTGCCAGCAGTTACCGCACCGGACAACTGAATGAAAAACTGTTTTTT.

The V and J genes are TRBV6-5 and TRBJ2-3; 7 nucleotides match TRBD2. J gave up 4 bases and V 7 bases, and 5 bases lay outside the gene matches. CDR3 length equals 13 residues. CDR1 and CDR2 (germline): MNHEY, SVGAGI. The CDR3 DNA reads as TGTGCCAGCACTTCGGCGGGGGCAGATACGCAGTATTTT. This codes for CASTSAGADTQYF.

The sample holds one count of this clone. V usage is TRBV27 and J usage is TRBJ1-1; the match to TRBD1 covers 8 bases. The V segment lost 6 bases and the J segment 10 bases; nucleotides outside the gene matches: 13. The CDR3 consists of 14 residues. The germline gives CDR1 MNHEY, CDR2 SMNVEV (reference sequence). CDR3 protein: CASSNPDRGIGAFF. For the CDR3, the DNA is TGTGCCAGCAGCAACCCCGACAGGGGCATTGGAGCTTTCTTT.

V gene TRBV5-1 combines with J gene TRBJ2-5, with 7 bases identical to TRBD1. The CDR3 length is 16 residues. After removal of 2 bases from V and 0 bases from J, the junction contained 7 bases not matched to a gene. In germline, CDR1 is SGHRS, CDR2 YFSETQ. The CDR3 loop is CASSFERQGDQETQYF. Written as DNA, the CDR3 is TGCGCCAGCAGCTTCGAACGACAGGGTGACCAAGAGACCCAGTACTTC.

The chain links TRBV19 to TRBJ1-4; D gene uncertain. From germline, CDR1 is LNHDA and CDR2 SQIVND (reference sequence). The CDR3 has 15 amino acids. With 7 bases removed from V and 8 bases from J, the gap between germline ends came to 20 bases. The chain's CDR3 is CASNRIREGEEKLFF. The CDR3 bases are TGTGCCAGTAACCGGATTCGGGAGGGAGAAGAAAAACTGTTTTTT.

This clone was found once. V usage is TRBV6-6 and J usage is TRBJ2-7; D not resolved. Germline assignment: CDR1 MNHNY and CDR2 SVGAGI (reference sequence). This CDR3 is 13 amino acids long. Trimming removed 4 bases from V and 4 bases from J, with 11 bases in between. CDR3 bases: TGTGCCAGCAGTTCCCATACACGTTACGAGCAGTACTTC. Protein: CASSSHTRYEQYF.

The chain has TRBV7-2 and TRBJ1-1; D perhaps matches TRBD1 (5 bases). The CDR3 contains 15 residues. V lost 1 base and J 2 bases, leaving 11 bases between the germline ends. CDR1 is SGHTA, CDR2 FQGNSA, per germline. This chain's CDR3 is CASSLVSRVNTEAFF. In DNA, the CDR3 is TGTGCCAGCAGCTTAGTTTCCAGGGTTAACACTGAAGCTTTCTTT.

CDR3 amino acids: CAWGSGGTEAFF. Here the CDR3 DNA reads TGTGCCTGGGGTTCAGGGGGCACTGAAGCTTTCTTT. The chain recombines TRBV30 with TRBJ1-1; TRBD1 matches 7 bases. Unmatched junction bases numbered 4, after V lost 5 bases and J lost 4 bases. Germline-derived CDR1 and CDR2 are GTSNPN and SVGIG (reference sequence). The CDR3 length is 12 residues.

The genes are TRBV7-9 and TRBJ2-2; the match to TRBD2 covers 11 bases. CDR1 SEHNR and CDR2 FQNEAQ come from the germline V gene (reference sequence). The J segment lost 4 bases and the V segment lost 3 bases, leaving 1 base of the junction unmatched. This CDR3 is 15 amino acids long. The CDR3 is CASSFTSGSTGELFF. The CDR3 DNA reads TGTGCCAGCAGCTTTACTAGCGGGAGCACCGGGGAGCTGTTTTTT.